Sequencing of this T cell receptor beta chain was carried out in a study of blood T cell repertoires in COVID-19. Across the study: The United States, Italy and Spain provided the acute and convalescent COVID-19 samples. From T cells, B-cell-depleted T cells, or PBMCs came the material, which was cDNA or gDNA.

As handled by the study authors: Estimation of nucleated cell counts was performed using reference gene primer amplification. Using immunoSEQ multiplex PCR, the repertoire was profiled, and TCRdb retains in-frame clones only, with some absent. D and trimming were read from the DNA, whereas the V and J calls and clone size are those reported in that table. The table lists some 200,000 clones, 75% to 85% of them singletons, with roughly 13% in the top ten. The V end was cut by 1 base, the J end by 2 bases, with 9 bases between. The CDR3 extends over 14 amino acids. Per the germline V gene, CDR1 is LNHDA and CDR2 is SQIVND (reference sequence).

The sequence came from a human donor in a cohort sampled during active COVID-19. The chain recombines TRBV19 with TRBJ2-7; D gene unclear. Sequencing was performed on peripheral blood. CDR3 amino acids: CASSIARGTYEQYF. CDR3 sequence (DNA): TGTGCCAGTAGTATAGCCCGTGGCACCTACGAGCAGTACTTC. Looking up the rest from reference TRBV19 and TRBJ2-7 gives the full variable domain: DGGITQSPKYLFRKEGQNVTLSCEQNLNHDAMYWYRQDPGQGLRLIYYSQIVNDFQKGDIAEGYSVSREKKESFPLTVTSAQKNPTAFYLCASSIARGTYEQYFGPGTRLTVT.